This T cell receptor beta chain was sequenced during a study of T cells in localized non-small cell lung cancer. Overall study results and limits: Within adjacent lung there appeared a median around 55 of the top 100 tumor clones. Longer survival (overall) was linked to higher T cell density in blood. There was higher T cell clonality in uninvolved adjacent lung than in tumor, and it was highest there.

Here immunoSEQ multiplex PCR was the method, and the copy in TCRdb shows in-frame clones only, minus some. In the table there are roughly 50,000 clones, about four fifths of which are singletons. About this clone: Its target is not known.

The length of the CDR3 is 14 residues. V gave up 3 bases and J gave up 5 bases, with 11 bases separating them. Germline CDR1 is SGHTA and CDR2 is FQGNSA. The rearrangement joins TRBV7-2 to TRBJ2-1; the D is unclear. This clonotype originated in a female donor aged 60 or older with stage II squamous cell lung carcinoma. This specimen was peripheral blood, taken before any cancer treatment. CDR3 sequence reads: CASSFSPRHNEQFF. The CDR3 DNA reads TGTGCCAGCAGCTTTTCGCCACGTCACAATGAGCAGTTCTTC.